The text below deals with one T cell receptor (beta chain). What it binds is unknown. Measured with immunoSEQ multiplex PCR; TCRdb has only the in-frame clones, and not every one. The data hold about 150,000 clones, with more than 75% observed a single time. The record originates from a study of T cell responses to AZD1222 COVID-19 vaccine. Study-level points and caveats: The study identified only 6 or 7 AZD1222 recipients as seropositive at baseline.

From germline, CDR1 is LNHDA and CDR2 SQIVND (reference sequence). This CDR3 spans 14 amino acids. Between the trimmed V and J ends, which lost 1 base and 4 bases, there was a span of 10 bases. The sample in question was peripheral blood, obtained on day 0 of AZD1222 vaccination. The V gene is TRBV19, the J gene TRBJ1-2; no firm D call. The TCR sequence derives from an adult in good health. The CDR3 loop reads CASSIVQARYGYTF. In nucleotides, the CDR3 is TGTGCCAGTAGTATAGTGCAGGCCCGCTATGGCTACACCTTC.